This T cell receptor (beta chain) was retrieved from a study of blood T cells in healthy people across ages. Notes on the study in general: Diversity estimated from one million T cells was considered an underestimate. It was the long-lived donors that had more naive CD4+ cells and higher diversity than aged donors.

In the case of this clonotype: Antigen: not known.

CDR3 length equals 17 residues. Germline CDR1 reads MDHEN; CDR2 reads SYDVKM. V lost 4 bases and J lost 0, with 13 bases in between. PCR was performed a second time for about 7 to 11 cycles using a sample-barcoded 5' primer and a J-beta primer mix. TCRdb analysed the 5' RACE reads with MiXCR anew, one entry per CDR3 protein. The sample includes 780,000 or so distinct CDR3 sequences, roughly 56% of them seen just once. Sequenced material: blood. This TCR was recovered from a man aged 35 to 55 in good health. This chain joins TRBV28 and TRBJ2-6; D gene unclear. The CDR3 sequence: CASSSPPPSSGANVLTF. For the CDR3, the DNA is TGTGCCAGCAGTTCCCCCCCGCCCAGCTCTGGGGCCAACGTCCTGACTTTC. The variable domain in full, completed from reference TRBV28 and TRBJ2-6, reads DVKVTQSSRYLVKRTGEKVFLECVQDMDHENMFWYRQDPGLGLRLIYFSYDVKMKEKGDIPEGYSVSREKKERFSLILESASTNQTSMYLCASSSPPPSSGANVLTFGAGSRLTVL.